What follows describes a single T cell receptor beta chain. Antigen: not known. V shed 4 bases and J shed 8 bases, with 12 bases lying between them. This CDR3 comprises 12 residues. Germline V gives CDR1 SGHTA, CDR2 FQGNSA. The TCR-sequenced patients were a few responders to pembrolizumab. The sample originates from a study of PD-1 blockade in mismatch repair-deficient tumors. Notes on the study in general: After pembrolizumab, tumor-resident clones rose rapidly, then generally contracted before radiologic responses.

TCRdb keeps only in-frame clones here, not all; method: immunoSEQ multiplex PCR. Of just under 80,000 clones listed, approximately 81% are singletons. The gene calls are TRBV7-2 and TRBJ2-7, with D unclear. The sequencing used peripheral blood, collected 44 weeks after starting pembrolizumab. The sequence was obtained from an adult with mismatch repair-deficient cancer. The CDR3 protein is CASSSSTHKQYF. Here the CDR3 DNA reads TGTGCCAGCAGCTCATCCACGCATAAGCAGTACTTC.